This TCR beta chain came from a study of control samples from healthy donors and cancer patients. Trimming pared 6 bases from V and 5 bases from J, leaving 13 bases between. Germline V gene sequence: CDR1 MNHEY, CDR2 SVGEGT. CDR3 length equals 13 residues. The table came from immunoSEQ multiplex PCR; TCRdb's copy has only in-frame clones and leaves some out. The data contain more than 140,000 clones, under 95% of them singletons. This rearrangement joins TRBV6-2 or TRBV6-3 to TRBJ2-5; no firm D call. The clonotype comes from a middle-aged man in good health. The sample taken for sequencing was blood. CDR3 amino acids: CASSQREAETQYF. In nucleotides, the CDR3 is TGTGCCAGCAGCCAAAGAGAGGCGGAGACCCAGTACTTC.